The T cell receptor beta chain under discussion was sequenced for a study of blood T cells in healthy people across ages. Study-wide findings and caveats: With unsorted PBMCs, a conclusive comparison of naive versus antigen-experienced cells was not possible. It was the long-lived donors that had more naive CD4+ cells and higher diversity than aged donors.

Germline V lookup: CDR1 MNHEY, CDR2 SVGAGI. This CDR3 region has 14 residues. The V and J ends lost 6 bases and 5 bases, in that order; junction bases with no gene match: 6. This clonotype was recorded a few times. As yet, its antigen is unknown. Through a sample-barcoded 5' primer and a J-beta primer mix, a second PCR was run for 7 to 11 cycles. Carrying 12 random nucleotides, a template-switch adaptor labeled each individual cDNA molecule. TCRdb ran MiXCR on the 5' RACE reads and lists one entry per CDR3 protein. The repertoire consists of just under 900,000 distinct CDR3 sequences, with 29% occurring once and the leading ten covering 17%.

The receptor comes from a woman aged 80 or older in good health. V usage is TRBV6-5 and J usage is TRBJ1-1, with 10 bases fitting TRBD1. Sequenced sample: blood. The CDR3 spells CASSLDRGPTEAFF. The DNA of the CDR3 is TGTGCCAGCAGCCTCGACAGGGGGCCAACTGAAGCTTTCTTT.